This TCR beta chain was sequenced for a study of shared clonotypes between healthy human individuals. Comment on this clone: The CDR3 does not end in the conserved phenylalanine or tryptophan, so this is likely a read error.

Healthy adults negative for HIV, lacking recent acute infections or vaccinations, served as donors. Within Nashville, Tennessee resided all donors, each a Caucasian adult. Extraction of genomic DNA in unsorted samples used 100 million or so PBMCs. Germline V gives CDR1 SGHTA, CDR2 FQGTGA. V lost 5 bases to trimming and J lost 7 bases, with 18 bases between them. CDR3 length equals 16 residues. Authors' data handling: Filtering of immunoSEQ junctional sequences could not match full-length read filtering. Data came from immunoSEQ multiplex PCR; TCRdb stores just in-frame clones and leaves some out. V, J and clone size derive from that table, while D and trimming were established from the DNA sequence. Counted here are about 520,000 clones, roughly 80% occurring once; the ten biggest clones make up approximately 12%.

The V call is TRBV7-3, the J call TRBJ1-6; D not certain. Input material: PBMCs. The sequence derives from a woman in her forties in good health. Some clones in this sample may be carry-over from other donors' samples. CDR3 nucleotide sequence: TGTGCCAGCAGCCGATCCGGTGTCAGCGAGAATTCACCCCTCCACCTT. Amino acid sequence: CASSRSGVSENSPLHL.